The rows below give T cell receptor beta chains drawn from one sample of a study of cytomegalovirus exposure and HLA in healthy donors. Produced via immunoSEQ multiplex PCR; TCRdb's table is partial and in-frame only. The sample lists about 95,000 clones, 70% to 80% occurring once. The sample was PBMCs. The source is a man in his 60s in good health and CMV-seronegative. Each CDR3 is given with its conserved first and last residue. Each record gives: CDR3 protein, CDR3 DNA, D gene, V gene, J gene, clone size. A D gene is named only where the DNA matches it firmly. Part of the rows lack a size; the others show once, few, many or a class for expanded clones.

CASSLAGTGVGELFF	TGCGCCAGCAGCTTGGCCGGGACAGGGGTCGGGGAGCTGTTTTTT	TRBD1	TRBV5-1	TRBJ2-2	-
CAWSAPGGTDTQYF	TGTGCCTGGAGCGCCCCGGGGGGCACAGATACGCAGTATTTT	-	TRBV30	TRBJ2-3	-
CATERANVLTF	TGTGCCACCGAGAGGGCCAACGTCCTGACTTTC	-	TRBV6-5	TRBJ2-6	-
CASSLDSNGYTF	TGTGCCAGCAGTCTGGACAGTAATGGCTACACCTTC	-	TRBV11-2	TRBJ1-2	-
CASSYGQDQPQHF	TGTGCCAGCAGTTACGGACAGGATCAGCCCCAGCATTTT	TRBD1	TRBV2	TRBJ1-5	few
CAWSPRRGQGADTQYF	TGTGCCTGGAGCCCCCGACGGGGACAGGGGGCAGATACGCAGTATTTT	TRBD1	TRBV30	TRBJ2-3	-
CASSLVGRGSTEAFF	TGTGCCAGCAGCTTGGTTGGGAGGGGATCCACTGAAGCTTTCTTT	-	TRBV5-6	TRBJ1-1	-
CASSLALGRKDNQPQHF	TGTGCCAGCAGCTTAGCGCTGGGGAGGAAGGACAATCAGCCCCAGCATTTT	-	TRBV7-2	TRBJ1-5	-
CATSRDLAEVSIQYF	TGTGCCACCAGCAGAGATCTCGCGGAGGTTAGCATTCAGTACTTC	-	TRBV15	TRBJ2-4	-
CSVMDGGLGEQFF	TGCAGCGTTATGGACGGGGGGCTAGGGGAGCAGTTCTTC	-	TRBV29-1	TRBJ2-1	-
CASSFGSGVTGELFF	TGTGCCAGCAGCTTTGGGTCAGGGGTTACCGGGGAGCTGTTTTTT	-	TRBV5-6	TRBJ2-2	-
CASEKTGTPSGEQYF	TGCGCCAGCGAAAAAACAGGGACACCCAGCGGCGAGCAGTACTTC	-	TRBV5-1	TRBJ2-7	-
CASSATGSSNQPQHF	TGTGCCAGCAGCGCAACAGGGAGTAGCAATCAGCCCCAGCATTTT	-	TRBV9	TRBJ1-5	few
CASGVDYTDTQYF	TGTGCCAGCGGGGTCGACTACACAGATACGCAGTATTTT	-	TRBV2	TRBJ2-3	-
CASSLTGGIENTEAFF	TGCGCCAGCAGCTTGACAGGGGGCATAGAGAACACTGAAGCTTTCTTT	TRBD1	TRBV5-1	TRBJ1-1	-
CASSHNRGMGYEQYF	TGTGCCAGCAGTCACAACAGGGGGATGGGATACGAGCAGTACTTC	TRBD1	TRBV28	TRBJ2-7	-
CASSINMNTEAFF	TGTGCCAGTAGTATAAACATGAACACTGAAGCTTTCTTT	-	TRBV19	TRBJ1-1	-
CASSLGGRYNEQFF	TGTGCCAGCAGCTTGGGCGGGAGGTACAATGAGCAGTTCTTC	TRBD2	TRBV5-4	TRBJ2-1	-
CASSNTGGGREQYF	TGCGCCAGCAGCAATACGGGAGGGGGGCGCGAGCAGTACTTC	TRBD2	TRBV5-1	TRBJ2-7	-
CASSVAQGFMYEQYF	TGTGCCAGCAGTGTCGCACAGGGGTTTATGTACGAGCAGTACTTC	TRBD1	TRBV6-1	TRBJ2-7	-